This TCR beta chain emerged from a study of cytomegalovirus exposure and HLA in healthy donors. Study summary: Previous work identified 120 million or so unique TCR beta sequences from about 179 million T cells. Clustering assigned about 80% of the roughly 370 genotyped donors to the Caucasian-associated ancestry cluster.

From germline, CDR1 is SGDLS and CDR2 YYNGEE. After removal of 3 bases from V and 1 base from J, the junction contained 4 bases not matched to a gene. The CDR3 contains 14 residues. The PCR used 60 Vbeta and 13 Jbeta primers. This table comes from immunoSEQ multiplex PCR, and its TCRdb copy is limited to in-frame clones, with some not included. The table has around 160,000 clones, around 79% seen once. The sequence derives from a man aged 35 to 55 in good health and CMV-seropositive. Sequenced sample: PBMCs. The chain couples TRBV9 to TRBJ2-7, with 7 bases lining up with TRBD1. The CDR3 nucleotides are TGTGCCAGCAGCGCCCGGGACAGTTCCTACGAGCAGTACTTC. Translation gives CASSARDSSYEQYF.